This note documents a single TCR beta chain sequence. It has no known antigen specificity. This sample is part of a study of monozygotic twins with inflammatory bowel disease (dated by TCRdb to about 2019). For context, the study as a whole: The complete study included 30 or so monozygotic twin pairs: 19 IBD-discordant Danish pairs and nine German pairs, of which four were IBD-concordant and five were IBD-discordant. Each individual had, on average, about 151 000 unique TCRalpha sequences and 181 000 unique TCRbeta sequences available for analysis. The search for disease-associated traits relied mainly on comparing IBD patients with their genetically identical healthy co-twins within discordant pairs.

The library was generated by 5' RACE. For each TCR library, approximately 3,700 ng of total RNA was used. For each sample, cDNA was synthesized in eight separate reactions using SMARTScribe reverse transcriptase. During cDNA synthesis, template switching introduced unique molecular identifiers that contained a 6-nucleotide sample barcode. TCRalpha and TCRbeta cDNA was amplified in two nested PCRs of around 15 and 9 cycles, and bead purification was carried out after each PCR. Before amplification, the cDNA was treated with uracil DNA-glycosylase and purified using the QIAquick PCR purification kit. In the second PCR, Illumina TruSeq-compatible adapters and sample-specific barcodes were added. Library quality and concentration were assessed using TapeStation and Qubit, and about 5 ng of each library was pooled. Pooled libraries were sequenced on an Illumina HiSeq2500 single-index Rapid Run with 2 x 100 bp reads and custom sequencing primers. In the source study's methods: PCR and sequencing errors were corrected by UMI-based consensus assembly using MiGEC version 1.2.6. V(D)J alignment, clonotype assembly and CDR3 extraction were performed with MiXCR version 2.1.1. Normalisation of gene usage, clonotype sharing and MAIT/NKT TCR abundance was achieved by analysing the top 1000, 10 000 and 20 000 clonotypes per sample. Diversity was computed as the inverse Simpson index with the vegan R package after downsampling to 27 000 UMIs. Paired Mann-Whitney U tests were applied to discordant twin pairs, with Benjamini-Hochberg correction for multiple testing. Following TCRdb reprocessing, every CDR3 protein sequence forms one entry, and DNA is not provided. The authors' filters were not applied to this entry. For this sample, the table gives fewer than 200,000 distinct CDR3 sequences. The ten largest clones add up to about 2.7% of the sample.

Including the terminal cysteine and phenylalanine, the CDR3 comprises 14 residues. No DNA sequence was recorded. CDR1 and CDR2, looked up from the germline V gene, are MGHDK and SYGVNS. From each donor, a roughly 2.3 ml peripheral blood sample was collected into PAXgene tubes and stored at -80 degrees C. Without T cell sorting, total RNA was isolated from whole blood using the PAXgene blood miRNA kit on an automated QIAcube. Peripheral blood from monozygotic twin pairs concordant or discordant for inflammatory bowel disease was subjected to deep TCRalpha and TCRbeta repertoire profiling with unique molecular barcoding. Smoking habits were recorded for all twin pairs, with individuals classified as current, former or never smokers. General findings and caveats noted by the study authors: Fewer clonotypes were shared with other individuals by IBD patients than by healthy twins, most markedly in patients showing signs of disease activity. Different T cell subtypes could not be distinguished in the analysis. A decrease in TCRbeta repertoire diversity, as measured by inverse Simpson index, was observed in IBD patients compared with their healthy co-twins. Because patients received different immunosuppressive treatments, the repertoires may have picked up extra background noise and variability between individuals. Repertoire similarity did not differ between concordant and discordant twins, which could be due to limited statistical power. The results gave no support for a single strong signal or clonotype linked to IBD.

The sample was blood. The sequence links TRBV25-1 to TRBJ1-1; TCRdb names TRBD1, which stays unverified in the absence of DNA. This receptor was taken from a human donor with ulcerative colitis or Crohn's disease, or a healthy co-twin of an affected twin (not recorded which). The CDR3 in this case is CASSERTGGRGAFF.